This TCR beta chain was recovered during a study of cytomegalovirus exposure and HLA in healthy donors. The study ran its PCR with 60 Vbeta and 13 Jbeta primers. Produced via immunoSEQ multiplex PCR; TCRdb's table is partial and in-frame only. This table has 150,000 to 200,000 clones, more than 65% appearing once. Worth noting for this clone: Its specificity is not known.

Study conclusions and caveats: Relative to the roughly 700-donor mean, N-insertions were reportedly fewer in an Asian-associated ancestry cluster in a later analysis. Some public TCRs appeared in many individuals, while most sequences were rare. A later analysis showed that HLA-associated TCR beta chains had undergone more clonal expansion than equally common others. Most of the TCR beta V segments (in an earlier analysis) were productive either about 87% or about 30% of the time.

The CDR3 is 15 amino acids. Germline V CDR1 and CDR2: LNHDA, SQIVND (reference sequence). Deletions cut 5 bases from V and 7 bases from J, with 18 bases between. This TCR was recovered from a woman in her thirties in good health and CMV-seropositive. The sequencing input was PBMCs. V and J are TRBV19 and TRBJ2-1; a possible D gene is TRBD2 (7 bases). For the CDR3, the DNA is TGTGCCAGTAGTTCTTCCCTGGGGGGGGCGAATGAGCAGTTCTTC. It yields the protein CASSSSLGGANEQFF.